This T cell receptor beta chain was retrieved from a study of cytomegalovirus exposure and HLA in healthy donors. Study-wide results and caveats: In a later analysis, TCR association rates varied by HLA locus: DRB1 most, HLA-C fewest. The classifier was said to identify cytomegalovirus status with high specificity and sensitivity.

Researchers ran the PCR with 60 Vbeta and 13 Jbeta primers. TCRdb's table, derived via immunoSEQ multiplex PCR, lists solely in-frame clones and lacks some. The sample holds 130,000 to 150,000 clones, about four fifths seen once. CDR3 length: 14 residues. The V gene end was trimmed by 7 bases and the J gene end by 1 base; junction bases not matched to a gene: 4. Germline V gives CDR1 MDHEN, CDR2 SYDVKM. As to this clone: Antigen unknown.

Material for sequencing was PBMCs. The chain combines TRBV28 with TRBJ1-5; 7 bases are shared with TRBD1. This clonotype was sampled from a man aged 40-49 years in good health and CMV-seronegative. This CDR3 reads CASTVQGSNQPQHF. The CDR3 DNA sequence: TGTGCCAGCACCGTACAGGGGAGCAATCAGCCCCAGCATTTT.